The present T cell receptor beta chain was sequenced within a study of technical replicates of blood from a handful of donors. Produced via immunoSEQ multiplex PCR; TCRdb's table is partial and in-frame only. In the table there are over 85,000 clones, 90% to 96% of which are singletons. Germline assignment: CDR1 LNHDA and CDR2 SQIVND (reference sequence). V was shortened by 3 bases and J by 3 bases, with 10 bases between the two germline ends. The CDR3 is 14 amino acids. Source material: T cells isolated from PBMCs. This receptor was taken from a human donor in good health. This chain joins TRBV19 and TRBJ2-3; D perhaps matches TRBD1 (5 bases). This chain's CDR3 is CASSIKGYTDTQYF. CDR3 bases: TGTGCCAGTAGTATTAAGGGGTATACAGATACGCAGTATTTT.